This record looks at one T cell receptor beta chain sequence and its context. In the original workflow: From reference gene primer amplification, estimates of nucleated cell counts were derived. Sequencing used immunoSEQ multiplex PCR; TCRdb keeps in-frame clones, though not all of them. V, J and clone size were drawn from that table, and D and trimming were deduced from the DNA. The sample carries roughly 150,000 clones, 85% recorded once. Patients in Seattle were enrolled during active infection, then followed longitudinally. The source of the sample is a study of blood T cell repertoires in COVID-19. Study in general: Donors in the United States, Italy and Spain gave samples during acute or convalescent COVID-19. Sources were T cells, B-cell-depleted T cells, or PBMCs; the material itself was cDNA or gDNA.

Germline values: CDR1 MNHNY, CDR2 SVGAGI (reference sequence). The CDR3 has 15 residues. Trimming removed 6 bases from V and 0 bases from J, with 14 bases in between. Specimen: peripheral blood. This clonotype was obtained from an elderly woman with COVID-19, enrolled during active disease. V gene TRBV6-6 combines with J gene TRBJ1-1; D might be TRBD1 (6 bases). The CDR3 region is CASRGTLEMNTEAFF. The CDR3 nucleotides read TGTGCCAGCAGGGGGACACTCGAAATGAACACTGAAGCTTTCTTT.